These T cell receptor beta chains were read from a single sample in a study of shared clonotypes between healthy human individuals. Clones were read by immunoSEQ multiplex PCR, and TCRdb kept only the in-frame ones, dropping some. The sample includes about 820,000 clones, approximately 92% seen only once; the top ten take around 24%. The sequenced material came from naive CD8+ T cells sorted from blood. The source of these receptors is a man aged 25 to 40 in good health. CDR3s leave out the opening cysteine and the closing phenylalanine or tryptophan. Clone size is not always given. Where it is, it says once, few, many or a class for expanded clones.

>TRBJ2-7|TRBV4-1|-
ASSQVGKGVMSGYEQY
>TRBJ2-5|TRBV7-3|-
ASSSLGGRTETQY
>TRBJ2-4|TRBV5-6|-
ASSTGTGVYIQY
>TRBJ1-5|TRBV27|once
ATGQGGQPQH
>TRBJ2-3|TRBV2|-
ASFSGRLTDTQY
>TRBJ2-7|TRBV27|-
ASSLAGTFSEQY
>TRBJ1-4|TRBV7-8|-
ASSLWGDGEKLF
>TRBJ1-4|TRBV28|-
ASSLLGDATNEKLF
>TRBJ2-1|TRBV5-1|-
ATSPSWGGPYNEQF
>TRBJ2-3|TRBV7-2|-
ASSRGDFGTDTQY
>TRBJ2-1|TRBV14|-
ASSQVKTSGSQKSSYNEQF
>TRBJ2-7|TRBV11-2|once
ASSETYEQY
>TRBJ1-2|TRBV27|once
ASSQGASLQLYGYT
>TRBJ2-7|TRBV2|many
ASIGDGRLYEQY
>TRBJ1-1|TRBV29-1|-
SVWDRAMNTEAF
>TRBJ1-5|TRBV6-6|-
ASSDVPGGNQPQH
>TRBJ2-7|TRBV27|-
ASSLEPGLATYEQY
>TRBJ2-1|TRBV10-2|-
ASSESTLGERF
>TRBJ2-6|TRBV4-3|-
ASSQDRSSGANVLT
>TRBJ2-3|TRBV7-9|-
ASSLDRSADTQY
>TRBJ2-7|TRBV7-2|-
ASNVDSPYEQY
>TRBJ2-7|TRBV5-1|-
ASSIRGTSYEQY
>TRBJ2-7|TRBV27|-
ASSLNRDYYEQY
>TRBJ2-4|TRBV9|once
ASSGAKNIQY
>TRBJ2-5|TRBV9|-
ASSTTSGSLVETQY
>TRBJ2-7|TRBV13|once
ASSLTQGHEQY
>TRBJ2-1|TRBV5-4|-
ASSLWVTSRNEQF
>TRBJ2-1|TRBV11-2|-
ASRSIPGLAHNEQF
>TRBJ2-2|TRBV13|-
ASSLTRGGGELF
>TRBJ2-3|TRBV7-6|-
ASSIGTSGTATDTQY
>TRBJ1-3|TRBV5-8|-
ASSRGQSSGNTIY
>TRBJ2-7|TRBV2|-
ASSEGGSYEQY
>TRBJ2-2|TRBV15|once
ATSRDKNTGELF
>TRBJ1-2|TRBV11-2|-
ASSPDRGGYT
>TRBJ1-1|TRBV7-6|once
ASSLGTGDTEAF
>TRBJ1-5|TRBV2|-
ASSLTGQYQPQH
>TRBJ2-7|TRBV5-1|-
ASSLEDPAYEQY
>TRBJ2-1|TRBV27|few
ASKRAGGPNEQF
>TRBJ2-1|TRBV2|-
ASSEAGSPLPF
>TRBJ2-1|TRBV6-6|-
ATGQGTNNEQF
>TRBJ2-7|TRBV28|-
ASSFLTANPEQY
>TRBJ1-1|TRBV6-1|-
ASRDLSGDTEAF
>TRBJ1-1|TRBV2|-
ASEGTRQGGTEAF
>TRBJ2-7|TRBV15|-
ATSALGEQY
>TRBJ2-3|TRBV11-2|once
ASSLDWADTQY
>TRBJ2-1|TRBV6-5|-
ASSYSQDNEQF
>TRBJ1-1|TRBV7-9|-
ASSSTLRIEAF
>TRBJ2-1|TRBV27|-
ASSHTLGQGYNEQF
>TRBJ2-2|TRBV28|-
ASSRTGTGELF
>TRBJ2-7|TRBV4-1|-
ASSQQHPSTGTLRDEQY
>TRBJ2-7|TRBV11-1|-
ASSPQSRLYEQY
>TRBJ2-7|TRBV19|-
ASSAGQGYEQY
>TRBJ2-7|TRBV15|-
ATSTTGGFYEQY
>TRBJ1-4|TRBV5-1|-
ASSLGTKATNEKLF